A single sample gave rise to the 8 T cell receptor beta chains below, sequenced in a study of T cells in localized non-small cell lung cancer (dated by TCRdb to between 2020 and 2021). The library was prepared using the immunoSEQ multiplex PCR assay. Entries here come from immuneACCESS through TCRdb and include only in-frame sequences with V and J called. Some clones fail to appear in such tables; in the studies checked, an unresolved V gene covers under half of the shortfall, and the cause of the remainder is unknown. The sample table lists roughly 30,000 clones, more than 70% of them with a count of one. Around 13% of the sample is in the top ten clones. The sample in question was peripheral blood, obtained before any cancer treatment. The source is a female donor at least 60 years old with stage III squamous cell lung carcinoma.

CDR3 amino acids: CASSIDSNSGNTIYF. For the CDR3, the DNA is TGTGCCAGTAGTATCGACAGTAACTCTGGAAACACCATATATTTT. The chain combines TRBV19 with TRBJ1-3; D might be TRBD1 (5 bases). With 3 bases removed from V and 0 bases from J, the gap between germline ends came to 9 bases. Germline-derived CDR1 and CDR2 are LNHDA and SQIVND (reference sequence). This CDR3 has 15 residues.

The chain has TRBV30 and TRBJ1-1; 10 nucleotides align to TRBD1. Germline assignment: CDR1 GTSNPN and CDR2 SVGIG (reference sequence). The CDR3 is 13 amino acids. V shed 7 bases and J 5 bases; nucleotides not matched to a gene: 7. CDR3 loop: CASRQGAKTEAFF. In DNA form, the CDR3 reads TGTGCCTCCAGACAGGGGGCAAAAACTGAAGCTTTCTTT. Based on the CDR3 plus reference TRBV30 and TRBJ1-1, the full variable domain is SQTIHQWPATLVQPVGSPLSLECTVEGTSNPNLYWYRQAAGRGLQLLFYSVGIGQISSEVPQNLSASRPQDRQFILSSKKLLLSDSGFYLCASRQGAKTEAFFGQGTRLTVV.

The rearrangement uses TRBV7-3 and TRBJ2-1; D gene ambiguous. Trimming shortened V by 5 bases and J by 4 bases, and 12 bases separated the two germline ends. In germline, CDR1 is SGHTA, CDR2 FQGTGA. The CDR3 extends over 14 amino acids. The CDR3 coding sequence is TGTGCCAGCAGCCCCTCTCGCGAGTACAATGAGCAGTTCTTC. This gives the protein CASSPSREYNEQFF.

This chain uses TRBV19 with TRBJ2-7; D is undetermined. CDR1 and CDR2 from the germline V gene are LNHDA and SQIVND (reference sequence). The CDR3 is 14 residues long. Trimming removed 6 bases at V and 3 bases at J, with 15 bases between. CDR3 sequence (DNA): TGTGCCAGTAGACTATCGACGGTGAGCTACGAGCAGTACTTC. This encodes CASRLSTVSYEQYF.

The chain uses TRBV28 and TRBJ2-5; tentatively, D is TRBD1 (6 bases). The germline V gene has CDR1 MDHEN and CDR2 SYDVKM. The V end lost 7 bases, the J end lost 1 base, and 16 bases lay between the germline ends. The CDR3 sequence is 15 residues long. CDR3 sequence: CASTRGGRVQETQYF. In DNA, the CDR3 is TGTGCCAGCACCCGAGGGGGACGGGTCCAAGAGACCCAGTACTTC.

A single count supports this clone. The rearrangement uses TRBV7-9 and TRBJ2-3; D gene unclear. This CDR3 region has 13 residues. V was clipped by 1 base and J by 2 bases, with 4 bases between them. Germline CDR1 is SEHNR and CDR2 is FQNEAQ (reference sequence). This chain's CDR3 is CASSLGPTDTQYF. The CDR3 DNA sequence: TGTGCCAGCAGCTTAGGCCCCACAGATACGCAGTATTTT.

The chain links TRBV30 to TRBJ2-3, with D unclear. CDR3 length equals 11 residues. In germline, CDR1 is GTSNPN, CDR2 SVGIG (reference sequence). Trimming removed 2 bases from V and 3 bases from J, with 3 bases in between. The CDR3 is CAWSRTDTQYF. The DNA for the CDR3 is TGTGCCTGGAGTCGGACAGATACGCAGTATTTT.

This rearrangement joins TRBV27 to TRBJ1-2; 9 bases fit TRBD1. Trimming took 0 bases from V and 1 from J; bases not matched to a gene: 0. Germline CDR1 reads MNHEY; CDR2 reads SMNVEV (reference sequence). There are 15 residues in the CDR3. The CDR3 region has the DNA TGTGCCAGCAGTTTATCGGACAGGGGTAACTATGGCTACACCTTC. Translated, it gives CASSLSDRGNYGYTF.